These T cell receptor beta chains were read from a single sample in a study of cytotoxic CD8 clonotypes in ibrutinib-treated CLL. Only in-frame clones appear in the TCRdb table, and some are missing; sequencing was by immunoSEQ multiplex PCR. Of some 200,000 clones listed, around 75% were seen once; the top ten hold approximately 6%. The source material was PBMCs, sampled after 12 months of ibrutinib treatment. Receptor source: a human donor with chronic lymphocytic leukemia. The CDR3 runs from the conserved cysteine through the conserved F or W. Part of the rows lack a size; the others show once, few, many or a class for expanded clones.

cdr3_length j_call clone_size v_call cdr3_aa
15 TRBJ2-7 NA TRBV11-2 CASSLSSGTGYEQYF
15 TRBJ2-7 NA TRBV28 CASSLRQGPAYEQYF
16 TRBJ2-2 NA TRBV29-1 CSVAGHSGTNTGELFF
13 TRBJ1-1 NA TRBV7-2 CASSRDRGTEAFF
16 TRBJ1-2 once TRBV4-1 CASSQVPGQGEYGYTF
14 TRBJ2-1 once TRBV29-1 CSVPQGANWNEQFF
16 TRBJ2-2 NA TRBV4-1 CASSQDGQGSAGELFF
12 TRBJ1-2 NA TRBV6-6 CASSQTGDGYTF
15 TRBJ2-2 NA TRBV27 CASSFHIGKTGELFF
13 TRBJ2-5 NA TRBV19 CASRNQNQETQYF
15 TRBJ1-2 few TRBV6-5 CASSYQGKLNYGYTF
10 TRBJ1-5 NA TRBV6-1 CASSERIQHF
14 TRBJ2-7 NA TRBV28 CASSEGGSSYEQYF
17 TRBJ1-2 NA TRBV5-1 CASSLAFTTGDRYGYTF
15 TRBJ1-5 NA TRBV4-2 CASRDTGLELQPQHF
15 TRBJ2-1 NA TRBV27 CASSSGLAGGLEQFF
13 TRBJ2-2 many TRBV18 CASSAGNPGELFF
15 TRBJ1-3 NA TRBV7-6 CASSRTESTGNTIYF
14 TRBJ2-2 NA TRBV7-3 CASSLAREAGELFF
15 TRBJ1-4 NA TRBV5-1 CASFFFRDLFEKLFF
16 TRBJ2-7 NA TRBV28 CASSQGDFPRAYEQYF
12 TRBJ2-3 NA TRBV30 CAWSVGPDTQYF
15 TRBJ2-5 few TRBV11-2 CASSPFTGPKETQYF
16 TRBJ1-2 many TRBV27 CASSLLSGRGGNGYTF
15 TRBJ1-2 NA TRBV19 CASSSTGAREKGYTF
13 TRBJ1-2 NA TRBV29-1 CSVGTGRGNGYTF
16 TRBJ2-3 few TRBV9 CASSVDVGGPSDTQYF
17 TRBJ1-5 NA TRBV7-9 CASSLGQNANSNQPQHF
12 TRBJ1-2 NA TRBV29-1 CSVDSGLNGYTF
11 TRBJ2-7 NA TRBV10-3 CAISEGYEQYF
15 TRBJ2-5 NA TRBV6-5 CASSYPRRNQETQYF
15 TRBJ1-6 NA TRBV30 CAWTPRGSYNSPLHF